This T cell receptor (beta chain) was sequenced in a study of blood T cell repertoires in COVID-19. Looking at the study overall: COVID-19 samples from acute and convalescent phases originated in the United States, Italy and Spain.

Authors' analysis steps: Estimation of nucleated cell counts relied on the amplification of reference gene primers. The data were produced by immunoSEQ multiplex PCR, yet TCRdb's version contains in-frame clones alone and is incomplete. D and trimming come from the DNA, and the V and J calls and clone size come from that table. The profile covers roughly 120,000 clones, with roughly 80% appearing a single time and roughly 6.2% taken by the ten largest. Germline-derived CDR1 and CDR2 are SGHAT and FQNNGV. Trimming left V 1 base short and J 3 bases short, with 16 bases between. This CDR3 has 17 residues.

The sample consisted of peripheral blood. The sequence was obtained from a man in his 70s with acute or convalescent COVID-19. The chain employs TRBV11-2 and TRBJ2-1; tentative D call: TRBD2 (5 bases). The CDR3: CASSLGPRGAVYNEQFF. The CDR3 nucleotides read TGTGCCAGCAGCTTAGGGCCTCGGGGAGCCGTCTACAATGAGCAGTTCTTC.